One sample yielded the 15 T cell receptor beta chains listed below, sequenced in a study of human T cells and chemical hapten exposure. Using its own MiXCR run on the RACE reads, TCRdb lists one record per CDR3 protein. The sample has under 450,000 distinct CDR3 sequences; 4.8% are singletons. As to time point: patch test 1, 2 weeks after DPC sensitization. Documented treatment: therapeutic diphenylcyclopropenone sensitization with weekly scalp DPC. Sequenced here: whole blood, sampled in connection with sensitization to the hapten diphenylcyclopropenone (DPC). The receptors shown here come from a woman between 45 and 65 years old with alopecia areata. Some clones in this sample may be carry-over from other donors' samples.

This clonotype was counted a few times. The rearrangement uses TRBV30 and TRBJ1-4; a weak D match, TRBD1 (5 bases). Germline V lookup: CDR1 GTSNPN, CDR2 SVGIG (reference sequence). V was pared by 3 bases and J by 2 bases, with 10 bases between. The CDR3 covers 14 residues. The CDR3 here is CAWRPTATNEKLFF. The CDR3 DNA is TGTGCCTGGAGGCCGACAGCCACTAATGAAAAACTGTTTTTT.

In this sample, this clonotype turned up many times. The chain links TRBV5-6 to TRBJ1-1; D gene ambiguous. V lost 2 bases, J lost 8 bases, and 10 bases lay in between. The CDR3 runs 12 residues. Germline CDR1 and CDR2: SGHDT and YYEEEE. For the CDR3, the DNA is TGTGCCAGCAGCTTATCCCCGACAGAAGCTTTCTTT. Encoded protein: CASSLSPTEAFF.

This clonotype turned up a few times. The rearrangement links TRBV7-9 to TRBJ2-3; no reliable D call. CDR3 size: 14 residues. Germline loops: CDR1 SEHNR, CDR2 FQNEAQ (reference sequence). The germline V and J ends were trimmed by 4 bases and 5 bases, with 13 bases remaining between them. CDR3 DNA sequence: TGTGCCAGCAGCTACCATCGAGCGAGAGATACGCAGTATTTT. Translating gives CASSYHRARDTQYF.

This clonotype was detected ten times or more. The genes are TRBV24-1 and TRBJ2-1, with 7 bases aligning to TRBD2. The ends lost 2 bases at V and 0 bases at J; junction bases unmatched: 6. CDR1 is KGHDR and CDR2 is SFDVKD in the germline V gene. The CDR3 sequence is 17 residues long. The CDR3 loop reads CATSDSQAGSSYNEQFF. DNA for the CDR3: TGTGCCACCAGTGATTCGCAAGCGGGAAGCTCCTACAATGAGCAGTTCTTC.

This clonotype was counted only a few times. The genes are TRBV18 and TRBJ2-3; D is possibly TRBD1 or TRBD2 (5 bases each). In germline, CDR1 is KGHSH, CDR2 LQKENI. V lost 4 bases to trimming and J lost 6 bases, with 20 bases between them. This CDR3 comprises 16 residues. Here the CDR3 reads CASSQNEGLRADTQYF. The DNA for the CDR3 is TGTGCCAGCTCACAGAACGAGGGGCTGAGGGCGGATACGCAGTATTTT.

This clonotype was counted at least ten times. J is TRBJ1-5 and V is TRBV29-1; 9 positions match TRBD1. Germline values: CDR1 SQVTM, CDR2 ANQGSEA. CDR3 length equals 14 residues. The J segment lost 6 bases and the V segment lost 6 bases, leaving 9 bases of the junction unmatched. The CDR3 DNA reads as TGCAGCGTCGCAGGACCGGGACAGGGTCAGCCCCAGCATTTT. It yields the protein CSVAGPGQGQPQHF.

This clonotype was picked up a small number of times. The CDR3 region is CSALWRGGPHTDTQYF. The CDR3 bases are TGCAGTGCCCTTTGGCGGGGGGGGCCACACACAGATACGCAGTATTTT. V and J are TRBV20-1 and TRBJ2-3; 9 bases align to TRBD2. The V gene's germline CDR1 is DFQATT and CDR2 SNEGSKA (reference sequence). This CDR3 has 16 residues. Trimming took 6 bases from V and 2 from J; bases not matched to a gene: 12.

This clonotype has ten or more counts. CDR3 amino acids: CASSRQDREKLFF. In nucleotides, the CDR3 is TGTGCCAGCAGCCGCCAGGACCGAGAAAAACTGTTTTTT. J is TRBJ1-4 and V is TRBV12-3 or TRBV12-4; no definite D call. V lost 6 bases and J lost 8, with 13 bases in between. The CDR3 is 13 amino acids.

V usage is TRBV5-1 and J usage is TRBJ2-2; D is possibly TRBD1 (5 bases). The V and J ends lost 3 bases and 6 bases respectively, with 15 bases between them. CDR1 is SGHRS and CDR2 is YFSETQ in the germline V gene. The CDR3 length is 15 residues. CDR3 in DNA: TGCGCCAGCAGCTCCGGGCAGATGGGGCCCGGGGAGCTGTTTTTT. Translated: CASSSGQMGPGELFF.

The V call is TRBV27, the J call TRBJ2-3, with 11 bases identical to TRBD2. This CDR3 region has 15 residues. V gave up 5 bases and J gave up 6 bases; unmatched junction bases: 7. Per the germline V gene, CDR1 is MNHEY and CDR2 is SMNVEV (reference sequence). CDR3 DNA sequence: TGTGCCAGCAGTATCTTAGCGGGGGGGCTGGATACGCAGTATTTT. Translation: CASSILAGGLDTQYF.

This clonotype was recorded many times. V usage is TRBV7-2 and J usage is TRBJ2-1, with 8 bases fitting TRBD1. V shed 1 base and J 2 bases; nucleotides not matched to a gene: 1. The CDR3 spans 15 residues. Germline V CDR1 and CDR2: SGHTA, FQGNSA. CDR3 in amino acids: CASSLEQGAYNEQFF. CDR3 DNA: TGTGCCAGCAGCTTAGAACAGGGGGCCTACAATGAGCAGTTCTTC.

This clonotype was recorded at least ten times. The chain couples TRBV7-3 to TRBJ2-1; TRBD1 might be the D (6 bases). This CDR3 is built from 15 residues. Trimming shortened V by 0 bases and J by 2 bases, and 8 bases separated the two germline ends. The germline V gene has CDR1 SGHTA and CDR2 FQGTGA. CDR3 amino acids: CASSLTPGAYNEQFF. CDR3 coding DNA: TGTGCCAGCAGCTTAACGCCAGGGGCCTACAATGAGCAGTTCTTC. The variable domain in full, completed from reference TRBV7-3 and TRBJ2-1, reads GAGVSQTPSNKVTEKGKYVELRCDPISGHTALYWYRQSLGQGPEFLIYFQGTGAADDSGLPNDRFFAVRPEGSVSTLKIQRTERGDSAVYLCASSLTPGAYNEQFFGPGTRLTVL.

The CDR3 region is CASSTQGQAAPLHF. The CDR3 DNA reads TGTGCCAGTAGTACTCAGGGACAGGCCGCCCCCCTCCACTTT. The chain carries TRBV19 and TRBJ1-6; 8 nucleotides agree with TRBD1. Looked up from germline, CDR1 is LNHDA and CDR2 is SQIVND (reference sequence). The CDR3 loop spans 14 amino acids. J gave up 13 bases and V 4 bases, and 9 bases lay outside the gene matches.

Many counts were recorded for this clonotype. The chain combines TRBV29-1 with TRBJ2-6, with a possible D match to TRBD2 (6 bases). The CDR3 is 15 residues long. Between the trimmed V and J ends, which lost 7 bases and 1 base, there was a span of 14 bases. Per germline, CDR1 SQVTM and CDR2 ANQGSEA. The CDR3 DNA sequence: TGCAGCGCGGGACTGGGAGAATCTGGGGCCAACGTCCTGACTTTC. Amino acid sequence: CSAGLGESGANVLTF.

In its sample, this clonotype was seen a few times. The V and J genes are TRBV28 and TRBJ2-3; D is unclear. V shed 3 bases and J shed 9 bases, with 13 bases lying between them. Germline-derived CDR1 and CDR2 are MDHEN and SYDVKM. CDR3 length: 13 amino acids. CDR3 in amino acids: CASSFSRSRTQYF. The DNA for the CDR3 is TGTGCCAGCAGTTTTTCCCGATCGCGCACGCAGTATTTT. The full variable domain, completed using reference TRBV28 and TRBJ2-3, is DVKVTQSSRYLVKRTGEKVFLECVQDMDHENMFWYRQDPGLGLRLIYFSYDVKMKEKGDIPEGYSVSREKKERFSLILESASTNQTSMYLCASSFSRSRTQYFGPGTRLTVL.